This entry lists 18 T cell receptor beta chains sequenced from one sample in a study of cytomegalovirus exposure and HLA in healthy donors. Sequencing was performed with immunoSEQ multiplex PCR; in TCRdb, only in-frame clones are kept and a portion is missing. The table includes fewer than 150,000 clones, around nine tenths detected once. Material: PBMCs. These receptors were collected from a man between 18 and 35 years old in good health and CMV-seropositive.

The CDR3 DNA follows: TGCGCCAGCAGCCAAGACCGGGACAGAGCCTCCACAGATACGCAGTATTTT. As protein: CASSQDRDRASTDTQYF. The V call is TRBV4-1, the J call TRBJ2-3, with 7 bases that match TRBD1. V was pared by 0 bases and J by 2 bases, with 8 bases of the junction left unmatched. CDR3 length equals 17 residues. Germline CDR1 is MGHRA and CDR2 is YSYEKL.

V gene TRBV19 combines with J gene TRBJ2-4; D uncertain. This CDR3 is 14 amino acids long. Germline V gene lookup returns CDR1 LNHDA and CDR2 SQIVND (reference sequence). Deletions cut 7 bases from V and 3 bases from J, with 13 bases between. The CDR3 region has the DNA TGTGCCAGTACTGAGACAAAGGACAAAAACATTCAGTACTTC. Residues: CASTETKDKNIQYF.

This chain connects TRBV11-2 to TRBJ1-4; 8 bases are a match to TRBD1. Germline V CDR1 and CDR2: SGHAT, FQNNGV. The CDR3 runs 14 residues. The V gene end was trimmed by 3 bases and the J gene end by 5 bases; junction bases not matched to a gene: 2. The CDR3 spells CASSFDRGNEKLFF. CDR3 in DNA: TGTGCCAGCAGCTTTGACAGGGGCAATGAAAAACTGTTTTTT.

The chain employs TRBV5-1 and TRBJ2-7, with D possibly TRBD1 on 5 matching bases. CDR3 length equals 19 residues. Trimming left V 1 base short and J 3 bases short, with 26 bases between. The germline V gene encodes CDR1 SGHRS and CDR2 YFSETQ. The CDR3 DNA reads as TGCGCCAGCAGCTTGTTACCCCACGTCGGACCCAGGGATCGCTACGAGCAGTACTTC. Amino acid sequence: CASSLLPHVGPRDRYEQYF. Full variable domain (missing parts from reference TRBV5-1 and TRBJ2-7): KAGVTQTPRYLIKTRGQQVTLSCSPISGHRSVSWYQQTPGQGLQFLFEYFSETQRNKGNFPGRFSGRQFSNSRSEMNVSTLELGDSALYLCASSLLPHVGPRDRYEQYFGPGTRLTVT.

The CDR3 DNA reads TGTGCCAGCAGTGGAACTAGCGGAATAGGGGACCCGTTTTCCTTCTTC. As protein: CASSGTSGIGDPFSFF. V and J are TRBV2 and TRBJ2-1; 8 bases are shared with TRBD2. The CDR3 totals 16 residues. Germline trimming cut 4 bases from V and 16 bases from J; bases unmatched to any gene: 21. Germline loops: CDR1 SNHLY, CDR2 FYNNEI.

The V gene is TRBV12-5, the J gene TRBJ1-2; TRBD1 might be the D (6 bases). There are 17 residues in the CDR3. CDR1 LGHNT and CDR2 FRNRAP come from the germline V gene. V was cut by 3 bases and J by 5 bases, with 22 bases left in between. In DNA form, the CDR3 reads TGTGCTAGTGGTTTCCCCTCAGGGGAGATGGACGTATATGGCTACACCTTC. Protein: CASGFPSGEMDVYGYTF.

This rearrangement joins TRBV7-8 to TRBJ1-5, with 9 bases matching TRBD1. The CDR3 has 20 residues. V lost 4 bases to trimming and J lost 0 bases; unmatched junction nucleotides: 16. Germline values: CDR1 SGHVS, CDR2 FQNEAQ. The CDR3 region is CASSSSLAGTGFNSNQPQHF. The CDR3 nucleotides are TGTGCCAGCAGCTCAAGCCTAGCCGGGACAGGGTTCAATAGCAATCAGCCCCAGCATTTT.

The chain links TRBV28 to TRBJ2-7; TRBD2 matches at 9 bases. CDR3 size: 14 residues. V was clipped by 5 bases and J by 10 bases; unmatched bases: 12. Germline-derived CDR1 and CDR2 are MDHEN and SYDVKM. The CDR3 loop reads CASSPGGGGSKQYF. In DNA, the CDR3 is TGTGCCAGCAGTCCGGGCGGGGGGGGATCTAAACAGTACTTC.

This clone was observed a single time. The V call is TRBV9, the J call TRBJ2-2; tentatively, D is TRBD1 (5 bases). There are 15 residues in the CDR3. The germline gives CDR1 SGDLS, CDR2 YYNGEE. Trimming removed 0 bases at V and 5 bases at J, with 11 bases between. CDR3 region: CASSVDQGWTGELFF. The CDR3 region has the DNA TGTGCCAGCAGCGTAGATCAGGGCTGGACCGGGGAGCTGTTTTTT.

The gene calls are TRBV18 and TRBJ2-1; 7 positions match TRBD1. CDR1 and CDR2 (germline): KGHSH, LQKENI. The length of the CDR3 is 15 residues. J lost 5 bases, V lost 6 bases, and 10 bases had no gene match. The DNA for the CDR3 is TGTGCCAGCTCCCGTTACAGGGGTCGGAACAATGAGCAGTTCTTC. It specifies CASSRYRGRNNEQFF. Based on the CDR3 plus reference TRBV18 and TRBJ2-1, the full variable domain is NAGVMQNPRHLVRRRGQEARLRCSPMKGHSHVYWYRQLPEEGLKFMVYLQKENIIDESGMPKERFSAEFPKEGPSILRIQQVVRGDSAAYFCASSRYRGRNNEQFFGPGTRLTVL.

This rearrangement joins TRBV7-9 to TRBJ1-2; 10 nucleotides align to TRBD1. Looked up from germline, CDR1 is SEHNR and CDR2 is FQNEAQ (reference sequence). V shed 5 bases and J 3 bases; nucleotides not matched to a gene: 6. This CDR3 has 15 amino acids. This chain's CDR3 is CASSVGQGLYYGYTF. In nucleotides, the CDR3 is TGTGCCAGCAGCGTGGGACAGGGGTTGTACTATGGCTACACCTTC.

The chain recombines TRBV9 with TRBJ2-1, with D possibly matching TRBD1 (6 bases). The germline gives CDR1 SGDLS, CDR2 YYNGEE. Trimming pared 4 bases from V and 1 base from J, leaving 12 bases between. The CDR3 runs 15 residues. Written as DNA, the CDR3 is TGTGCCAGCAGCAGGGGGTTCGTTTCCTACAATGAGCAGTTCTTC. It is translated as CASSRGFVSYNEQFF.

The CDR3 DNA is TGTGCCAGCAGTGTTGGTTCCTCGGGCTATGGCTACACCTTC. Protein product: CASSVGSSGYGYTF. The chain is built from TRBV6-1 and TRBJ1-2, with unresolved D. V was pared by 4 bases and J by 4 bases, with 13 bases between. There are 14 residues in the CDR3. The germline CDR1 and CDR2 sequences are MNHNS and SASEGT.

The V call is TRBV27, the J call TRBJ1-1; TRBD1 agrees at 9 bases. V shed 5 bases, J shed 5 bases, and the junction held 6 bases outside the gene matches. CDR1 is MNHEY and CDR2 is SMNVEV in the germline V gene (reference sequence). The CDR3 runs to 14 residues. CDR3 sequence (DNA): TGTGCCAGCAGTATACAGGGGGCAAGTACTGAAGCTTTCTTT. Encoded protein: CASSIQGASTEAFF.

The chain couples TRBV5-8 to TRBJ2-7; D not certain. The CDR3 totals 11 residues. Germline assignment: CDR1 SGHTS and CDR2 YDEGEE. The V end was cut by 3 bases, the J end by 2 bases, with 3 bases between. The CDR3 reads CASSSAYEQYF. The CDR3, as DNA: TGTGCCAGCAGCTCCGCCTACGAGCAGTACTTC. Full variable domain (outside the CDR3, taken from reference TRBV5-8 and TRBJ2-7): EAGVTQSPTHLIKTRGQQATLRCSPISGHTSVYWYQQALGLGLQFLLWYDEGEERNRGNFPPRFSGRQFPNYSSELNVNALELEDSALYLCASSSAYEQYFGPGTRLTVT.

As DNA, the CDR3 is TGTGCCAGCAGCGGAAACAGGGGGTATGGCTACACCTTC. Its translation is CASSGNRGYGYTF. The chain couples TRBV11-2 to TRBJ1-2; the match to TRBD1 covers 8 bases. Germline V gene sequence: CDR1 SGHAT, CDR2 FQNNGV. V lost 5 bases, J lost 5 bases, and 4 bases stayed unmatched. This CDR3 has 13 residues.

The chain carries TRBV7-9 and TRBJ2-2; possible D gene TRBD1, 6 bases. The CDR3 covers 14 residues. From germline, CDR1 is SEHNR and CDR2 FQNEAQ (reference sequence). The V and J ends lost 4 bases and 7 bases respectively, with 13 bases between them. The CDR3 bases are TGTGCCAGCAGCTCCAGGGGTGATGGCGGGGAGCTGTTTTTT. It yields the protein CASSSRGDGGELFF.

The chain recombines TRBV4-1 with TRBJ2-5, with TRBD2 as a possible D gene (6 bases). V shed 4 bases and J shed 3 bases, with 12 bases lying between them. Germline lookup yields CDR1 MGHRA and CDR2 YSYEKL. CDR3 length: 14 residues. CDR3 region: CASSLTGTEETQYF. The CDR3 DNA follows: TGCGCCAGCAGCCTTACCGGGACTGAAGAGACCCAGTACTTC.